This is a list of T cell receptor beta chains from one sample in a study of cytomegalovirus exposure and HLA in healthy donors. The protocol was immunoSEQ multiplex PCR, while the TCRdb copy is restricted to in-frame clones and leaves out a portion. The sample includes about 190,000 clones, 65% to 85% of them seen just once. Sequences were obtained from PBMCs. The receptor source for this set is a man between 45 and 60 years old in good health and CMV-seronegative. The CDR3 runs from the conserved cysteine through the conserved F or W. D genes are given only for firm matches. Only some rows state a clone size, as once, few, many or a class for expanded clones.

D | J | V | size | CDR3 | DNA
NA | TRBJ2-7 | TRBV18 | NA | CASSTSSYEQYF | TGTGCCAGCTCAACGAGCTCCTACGAGCAGTACTTC
NA | TRBJ2-3 | TRBV7-9 | NA | CASSLGGLQYF | TGTGCCAGCAGCTTAGGAGGACTACAGTATTTT
TRBD1 | TRBJ1-1 | TRBV9 | few | CASSARDSLNTEAFF | TGTGCCAGCAGCGCCCGGGACAGCTTGAACACTGAAGCTTTCTTT
TRBD1 | TRBJ2-7 | TRBV5-6 | NA | CASSSGGPGAYEQYF | TGTGCCAGCAGTTCAGGGGGTCCGGGTGCCTACGAGCAGTACTTC
NA | TRBJ1-2 | TRBV2 | NA | CASTEQIYGYTF | TGTGCCAGCACGGAGCAAATCTATGGCTACACCTTC
TRBD2 | TRBJ2-3 | TRBV9 | NA | CASSRGGAYSTDTQYF | TGTGCCAGCAGCCGGGGGGGGGCCTATAGCACAGATACGCAGTATTTT
NA | TRBJ1-2 | TRBV25-1 | NA | CASSEPQKHYGYTF | TGTGCCAGCAGTGAACCCCAGAAACACTATGGCTACACCTTC
TRBD1 | TRBJ1-1 | TRBV29-1 | NA | CSGLGHGQGYTEAFF | TGCAGCGGGTTGGGCCACGGACAGGGCTACACTGAAGCTTTCTTT
NA | TRBJ1-5 | TRBV6-5 | NA | CASTYAGSDQPQHF | TGTGCCAGCACTTACGCAGGGTCGGATCAGCCCCAGCATTTT
NA | TRBJ2-3 | TRBV7-9 | NA | CASSFEGADTQYF | TGTGCCAGCAGCTTCGAGGGGGCAGATACGCAGTATTTT
TRBD2 | TRBJ2-1 | TRBV5-4 | NA | CASSLGGGVYNEQFF | TGTGCCAGCAGCTTGGGCGGGGGAGTCTACAATGAGCAGTTCTTC
TRBD1 | TRBJ2-7 | TRBV18 | NA | CASSHPSGTATYEQYF | TGTGCCAGCTCACACCCCTCCGGGACAGCAACCTACGAGCAGTACTTC
NA | TRBJ2-7 | TRBV5-1 | NA | CASSLQGSSYEQYF | TGCGCCAGCAGCTTGCAGGGGAGCTCCTACGAGCAGTACTTC
TRBD1 | TRBJ1-1 | TRBV7-9 | NA | CSSSPAQGLAFF | TGTTCCAGCAGCCCAGCACAGGGGTTAGCTTTCTTT
NA | TRBJ2-1 | TRBV29-1 | NA | CSVEEVGGPFYNEQFF | TGCAGCGTTGAAGAGGTGGGGGGGCCCTTTTACAATGAGCAGTTCTTC
NA | TRBJ2-3 | TRBV11-3 | NA | CASSLGGLYTDTQYF | TGTGCCAGCAGCTTAGGGGGGCTCTACACAGATACGCAGTATTTT
NA | TRBJ2-6 | TRBV4-2 | NA | CASSLQGAGANVLTF | TGTGCCAGCAGCCTACAGGGAGCCGGGGCCAACGTCCTGACTTTC
NA | TRBJ2-5 | TRBV5-8 | NA | CASSPLRGRETQYF | TGTGCCAGCAGCCCCTTAAGGGGCCGGGAGACCCAGTACTTC
NA | TRBJ1-5 | TRBV5-4 | once | CASSLRRGGDQPQHF | TGTGCCAGCAGCTTAAGGAGGGGGGGAGATCAGCCCCAGCATTTT
TRBD1 | TRBJ1-3 | TRBV6-1 | NA | CASTRGSGNTIYF | TGTGCCAGTACCAGGGGGAGCGGAAACACCATATATTTT
NA | TRBJ2-3 | TRBV4-3 | few | CASSVSVTDTQYF | TGCGCCAGCAGCGTTTCGGTCACAGATACGCAGTATTTT
NA | TRBJ2-3 | TRBV7-3 | NA | CASSDTGGATDTQYF | TGTGCCAGCAGCGACACCGGCGGGGCGACAGATACGCAGTATTTT
NA | TRBJ2-2 | TRBV4-3 | NA | CASSQEKGLATNTGELFF | TGCGCCAGCAGCCAAGAAAAAGGGCTAGCGACGAACACCGGGGAGCTGTTTTTT
TRBD1 | TRBJ1-2 | TRBV27 | NA | CASSSTNRGSGYTF | TGTGCCAGCAGTTCCACCAACAGGGGGTCGGGCTACACCTTC
NA | TRBJ1-5 | TRBV18 | NA | CASSPDSQGVQPQHF | TGTGCCAGCTCACCAGATTCGCAGGGTGTTCAGCCCCAGCATTTT
TRBD2 | TRBJ2-3 | TRBV10-3 | NA | CAIRILFSGGAADTQYF | TGTGCCATCAGGATCCTATTCAGCGGGGGGGCAGCAGATACGCAGTATTTT
TRBD1 | TRBJ1-3 | TRBV6-1 | few | CASSGGTGASGNTIYF | TGTGCCAGCAGTGGAGGGACAGGGGCGTCTGGAAACACCATATATTTT
NA | TRBJ2-3 | TRBV5-1 | NA | CASSYSGGTDTQYF | TGCGCCAGCAGCTACTCGGGGGGCACAGATACGCAGTATTTT
NA | TRBJ1-1 | TRBV16 | NA | CASSQGEITEAFF | TGTGCCAGCAGCCAAGGGGAGATCACTGAAGCTTTCTTT
NA | TRBJ1-6 | TRBV5-6 | NA | CASSSRYNSPLHF | TGTGCCAGCAGTTCCCGGTATAATTCACCCCTCCACTTT
TRBD2 | TRBJ2-7 | TRBV6-5 | NA | CASGQRGVSYEQYF | TGTGCCAGCGGCCAGCGGGGGGTCTCCTACGAGCAGTACTTC
TRBD1 | TRBJ1-1 | TRBV2 | NA | CASTRDRQNTEAFF | TGTGCCAGCACCCGGGACAGGCAGAACACTGAAGCTTTCTTT
NA | TRBJ1-3 | TRBV5-6 | NA | CASSLDSAGSGNTIYF | TGTGCCAGCAGCTTGGATTCGGCAGGGTCTGGAAACACCATATATTTT
TRBD1 | TRBJ2-5 | TRBV2 | NA | CASSPGTGRGGGETQYF | TGTGCCAGCAGCCCCGGGACAGGGCGAGGAGGCGGGGAGACCCAGTACTTC
TRBD1 | TRBJ2-7 | TRBV5-1 | NA | CASRHDRVHLTLTSYEQYF | TGCGCCAGCAGACACGACAGGGTTCACCTCACCCTGACCTCCTACGAGCAGTACTTC
NA | TRBJ2-3 | TRBV7-9 | NA | CASSFLGGSTDTQYF | TGTGCCAGCAGCTTTCTTGGAGGCAGCACAGATACGCAGTATTTT
TRBD1 | TRBJ1-6 | TRBV9 | NA | CASSVGVGTGPVTLHF | TGTGCCAGCAGCGTAGGGGTCGGGACAGGGCCCGTCACCCTCCACTTT
NA | TRBJ2-7 | TRBV19 | once | CASSITGNRAYEQYF | TGTGCCAGTAGTATCACTGGGAACAGGGCCTACGAGCAGTACTTC
TRBD1 | TRBJ1-2 | TRBV7-9 | NA | CASSLGSGTGWQGGYGYTF | TGTGCCAGCAGCTTAGGGTCCGGGACAGGGTGGCAAGGGGGCTATGGCTACACCTTC
TRBD1 | TRBJ2-1 | TRBV9 | NA | CASSSRTRDRGNEQFF | TGTGCCAGCAGCAGCCGGACCCGGGACAGGGGTAATGAGCAGTTCTTC
TRBD1 | TRBJ2-6 | TRBV11-1 | NA | CASSLVDRAGANVLTF | TGTGCCAGCAGCTTGGTAGACAGGGCTGGGGCCAACGTCCTGACTTTC
TRBD1 | TRBJ2-7 | TRBV4-3 | once | CASSQDYPGGSYEQYF | TGCGCCAGCAGCCAAGATTACCCAGGGGGCTCCTACGAGCAGTACTTC
TRBD1 | TRBJ2-1 | TRBV19 | NA | CASSRYSGTGFNEQFF | TGTGCCAGTAGTCGTTATTCCGGGACAGGGTTCAATGAGCAGTTCTTC